This is a list of T cell receptor beta chains from one sample in a study of blood T cells in healthy people across ages. TCRdb used MiXCR to reprocess the 5' RACE reads, holding one entry per CDR3 protein. Of about a million distinct CDR3 sequences listed, roughly half are singletons. The sequencing input was blood. These receptors were obtained from a woman aged 60-75 years in good health. Each CDR3 is given with its conserved first and last residue. Fields, in order: V gene, J gene, clone size, D gene, CDR3 DNA, CDR3 protein. A D gene is named only where the DNA matches it firmly. Expanded clones get a size class; other rows say once, few or many, or leave the size out.

v_gene: TRBV20-1
j_gene: TRBJ2-1
abundance: many
d_gene: -
CDR3nt: TGCAGTGCCGGGCCAGTCGTCCACAACACTTACAATGAGCAGTTCTTC
CDR3aa: CSAGPVVHNTYNEQFF

v_gene: TRBV4-2
j_gene: TRBJ1-1
abundance: -
d_gene: -
CDR3nt: TGTGCCAGCAGCCAAGCCTGGGGAGATGAAGCTTTCTTT
CDR3aa: CASSQAWGDEAFF

v_gene: TRBV29-1
j_gene: TRBJ2-3
abundance: -
d_gene: TRBD1
CDR3nt: TGCAGCGTTGAAGGCGACAGGGACGTGTATACGCAGTATTTT
CDR3aa: CSVEGDRDVYTQYF

v_gene: TRBV6-5
j_gene: TRBJ2-7
abundance: -
d_gene: -
CDR3nt: TGTGCCAGCAGTTACACTACTAGCTTTAGACAGTACTTC
CDR3aa: CASSYTTSFRQYF

v_gene: TRBV3-1
j_gene: TRBJ2-7
abundance: -
d_gene: TRBD1
CDR3nt: TGTGCCAGCAGCCAGCGAAACAGGGGGCGTAGAGGCTACGAGCAGTACTTC
CDR3aa: CASSQRNRGRRGYEQYF

v_gene: TRBV20-1
j_gene: TRBJ1-2
abundance: -
d_gene: -
CDR3nt: TGCAGTGCTAGAAGGGGGTCAGGGGTCGACCGTAGAAACAGAAACTATGGCTACACCTTC
CDR3aa: CSARRGSGVDRRNRNYGYTF

v_gene: TRBV30
j_gene: TRBJ1-4
abundance: -
d_gene: -
CDR3nt: TGTGCCTGGAGTGGGGCTGAAAAACTGTTTTTT
CDR3aa: CAWSGAEKLFF

v_gene: TRBV4-1
j_gene: TRBJ2-1
abundance: -
d_gene: -
CDR3nt: TGCGCCAGCAGCCAAGATAGGACAGCCCCCAATGATCAGTTCTTC
CDR3aa: CASSQDRTAPNDQFF

v_gene: TRBV15
j_gene: TRBJ2-5
abundance: -
d_gene: TRBD1
CDR3nt: TGTGCCACCGACCGCGGGCAGGGGGCTGATAGAGACCAGTACTTC
CDR3aa: CATDRGQGADRDQYF

v_gene: TRBV4-3
j_gene: TRBJ2-3
abundance: few
d_gene: -
CDR3nt: TGCGCCAGCAGCCTCGACTCCTCCAACACAGATACGCAGTATTTT
CDR3aa: CASSLDSSNTDTQYF

v_gene: TRBV7-2
j_gene: TRBJ2-1
abundance: few
d_gene: -
CDR3nt: TGTGCCAGCAGCACTGAGCAGTTCTTC
CDR3aa: CASSTEQFF

v_gene: TRBV5-1
j_gene: TRBJ2-2
abundance: -
d_gene: -
CDR3nt: TGCGCCAGCAGCCGGACCGGGGGGCCAAGGGCCGGGGAGCTGTTTTTT
CDR3aa: CASSRTGGPRAGELFF

v_gene: TRBV18
j_gene: TRBJ2-5
abundance: few
d_gene: TRBD1
CDR3nt: TGTGCCAGCTCGAGGTGGACAGGGTCGGAAGAGACCCAGTACTTC
CDR3aa: CASSRWTGSEETQYF

v_gene: TRBV7-9
j_gene: TRBJ2-3
abundance: few
d_gene: -
CDR3nt: TGTGCCAGCAGCGGGTACAGGGCAGATACGCAGTATTTT
CDR3aa: CASSGYRADTQYF

v_gene: TRBV7-2
j_gene: TRBJ2-1
abundance: -
d_gene: -
CDR3nt: TGTGCCAGCAGCGTAAGTACAGGCCTTTACAATGAGCAGTTCTTC
CDR3aa: CASSVSTGLYNEQFF

v_gene: TRBV2
j_gene: TRBJ2-1
abundance: -
d_gene: TRBD2
CDR3nt: TGTGCCAGCAGACTCGGGACGAGCGGGATGGATGAGCAGTTCTTC
CDR3aa: CASRLGTSGMDEQFF

v_gene: TRBV7-9
j_gene: TRBJ2-7
abundance: many
d_gene: -
CDR3nt: TGTGCCAGCAGCCCCGCTAGCTACGAGCAGTACTTC
CDR3aa: CASSPASYEQYF

v_gene: TRBV12-3/TRBV12-4
j_gene: TRBJ2-7
abundance: -
d_gene: -
CDR3nt: TGTGCCAGCAACTCAGGGGTCTACGAGCAGTACTTC
CDR3aa: CASNSGVYEQYF

v_gene: TRBV20-1
j_gene: TRBJ2-1
abundance: -
d_gene: TRBD2
CDR3nt: TGCAGTGATAGCGGGACGGTCAATGAGCAGTTCTTC
CDR3aa: CSDSGTVNEQFF

v_gene: TRBV18
j_gene: TRBJ1-2
abundance: few
d_gene: -
CDR3nt: TGTGCCAGCTCACCAGGGGAGTGGGATGGCTACACCTTC
CDR3aa: CASSPGEWDGYTF

v_gene: TRBV2
j_gene: TRBJ2-5
abundance: few
d_gene: -
CDR3nt: TGTGCCAGCAGGAAGACTGGGCAAGAGACCCAGTACTTC
CDR3aa: CASRKTGQETQYF

v_gene: TRBV7-2
j_gene: TRBJ2-7
abundance: few
d_gene: TRBD1
CDR3nt: TGTGCCAGCAGCACCTGGGGACAGGGGAGCTACGAGCAGTACTTC
CDR3aa: CASSTWGQGSYEQYF

v_gene: TRBV13
j_gene: TRBJ2-3
abundance: -
d_gene: -
CDR3nt: TGTGCCAGCACCTTGATAGGAGATACGCAGTATTTT
CDR3aa: CASTLIGDTQYF

v_gene: TRBV4-1
j_gene: TRBJ2-7
abundance: many
d_gene: -
CDR3nt: TGCGCCAGCAGCCAAGGGTTAGGGCGTATTTGCGAGCAGTACTTC
CDR3aa: CASSQGLGRICEQYF

v_gene: TRBV7-2
j_gene: TRBJ2-7
abundance: -
d_gene: -
CDR3nt: TGTGCCAGCCGGATGGGGGCGGGATCCAACTACGAGCAGTACTTC
CDR3aa: CASRMGAGSNYEQYF

v_gene: TRBV5-1
j_gene: TRBJ1-2
abundance: -
d_gene: -
CDR3nt: TGCGCCAGCAGCCCACTCAATACAGGGAGTGGAGGCTACACCTTC
CDR3aa: CASSPLNTGSGGYTF

v_gene: TRBV5-5
j_gene: TRBJ2-1
abundance: -
d_gene: TRBD2
CDR3nt: TGTGCCAGCAGCTTCCGGACTAGCGGAGGATACAATGAGCAGTTCTTC
CDR3aa: CASSFRTSGGYNEQFF

v_gene: TRBV2
j_gene: TRBJ2-6
abundance: once
d_gene: -
CDR3nt: TGTGCCAGCAGTGCCCGACATGCTGGGGCCAACGTCCTGACTTTC
CDR3aa: CASSARHAGANVLTF

v_gene: TRBV20-1
j_gene: TRBJ2-2
abundance: -
d_gene: -
CDR3nt: TGCAGTGCCGAACCTTTACAGCAAAACACCGGGGAGCTGTTTTTT
CDR3aa: CSAEPLQQNTGELFF

v_gene: TRBV4-1
j_gene: TRBJ1-5
abundance: once
d_gene: -
CDR3nt: TGCGCCAGCAGCCAAGACCCTCTCAGGCCCCAGCATTTT
CDR3aa: CASSQDPLRPQHF

v_gene: TRBV3-1
j_gene: TRBJ2-2
abundance: -
d_gene: -
CDR3nt: TGTGCCAGCAGCCAAGGATTCGGGAACACCGGGGAGCTGTTTTTT
CDR3aa: CASSQGFGNTGELFF

v_gene: TRBV27
j_gene: TRBJ2-7
abundance: -
d_gene: TRBD1
CDR3nt: TGTGCCAGCACACGGGGACAGGTGATAGAGACCCGGTACTTC
CDR3aa: CASTRGQVIETRYF

v_gene: TRBV20-1
j_gene: TRBJ2-3
abundance: -
d_gene: -
CDR3nt: TGCAGTGCTGACCGCACAGATACGCAGTATTTT
CDR3aa: CSADRTDTQYF

v_gene: TRBV7-2
j_gene: TRBJ2-2
abundance: -
d_gene: -
CDR3nt: TGTGCCAGCAGGAGGGGGGCAAACACCGGGGAGCTGTTTTTT
CDR3aa: CASRRGANTGELFF

v_gene: TRBV4-1
j_gene: TRBJ1-1
abundance: -
d_gene: -
CDR3nt: TGCGCCAGCAGCCAGCTCCCCGGGACAAACACTGAAGCTTTCTTT
CDR3aa: CASSQLPGTNTEAFF

v_gene: TRBV7-6
j_gene: TRBJ2-1
abundance: few
d_gene: TRBD1
CDR3nt: TGTGCCAGCAGCTGGCCGGACAGGGATTACAATGAGCAGTTCTTC
CDR3aa: CASSWPDRDYNEQFF

v_gene: TRBV23-1
j_gene: TRBJ1-5
abundance: few
d_gene: TRBD1
CDR3nt: TGCGCCAGCAGTCGCACAGGGGATGGCAATCAGCCCCAGCATTTT
CDR3aa: CASSRTGDGNQPQHF

v_gene: TRBV4-1
j_gene: TRBJ2-6
abundance: once
d_gene: -
CDR3nt: TGCGCCAGCAGCCAAGATATCGGCTCTGGGGCCAACGTCCTGACTTTC
CDR3aa: CASSQDIGSGANVLTF

v_gene: TRBV20-1
j_gene: TRBJ2-5
abundance: -
d_gene: -
CDR3nt: TGCAGTGCTAGCTACTCCCTCGGGGAGACCCAGTACTTC
CDR3aa: CSASYSLGETQYF

v_gene: TRBV11-2
j_gene: TRBJ1-1
abundance: few
d_gene: TRBD1
CDR3nt: TGTGCCAGCAGCTTAGGGCAGGGGGTCACTGAAGCTTTCTTT
CDR3aa: CASSLGQGVTEAFF

v_gene: TRBV6-5
j_gene: TRBJ1-4
abundance: -
d_gene: -
CDR3nt: TGTGCCAGCTTTGATTCCGGGAATGAAAAACTGTTTTTT
CDR3aa: CASFDSGNEKLFF

v_gene: TRBV7-9
j_gene: TRBJ2-3
abundance: -
d_gene: -
CDR3nt: TGTGCCAGCAGCCCCCGGGGAGCTGTCAGCACAGATACGCAGTATTTT
CDR3aa: CASSPRGAVSTDTQYF

v_gene: TRBV5-1
j_gene: TRBJ2-1
abundance: -
d_gene: -
CDR3nt: TGCGCCGGCAGCTTGGTCCCCAGGAGCTCCTACAATGAGCAGTTCTTC
CDR3aa: CAGSLVPRSSYNEQFF

v_gene: TRBV5-5
j_gene: TRBJ2-7
abundance: -
d_gene: -
CDR3nt: TGTGCCAGCCACACAGCTGGCGGACGAACCTACGAGCAGTACTTC
CDR3aa: CASHTAGGRTYEQYF

v_gene: TRBV12-3/TRBV12-4
j_gene: TRBJ2-1
abundance: -
d_gene: TRBD2
CDR3nt: TGTGCCAGCAGTCCAAGCGGGGGGCGTCGCAATGGGCAGTTCTTC
CDR3aa: CASSPSGGRRNGQFF

v_gene: TRBV5-5
j_gene: TRBJ2-1
abundance: -
d_gene: -
CDR3nt: TGTGCCGGCAGCTTCACAGGGAGGGAAACCTACAATGAGCAGTTCTTC
CDR3aa: CAGSFTGRETYNEQFF

v_gene: TRBV12-3/TRBV12-4
j_gene: TRBJ2-3
abundance: -
d_gene: -
CDR3nt: TGTGCCAGCATTAGGGGGGATGCGCAGTATTTT
CDR3aa: CASIRGDAQYF

v_gene: TRBV9
j_gene: TRBJ2-7
abundance: few
d_gene: -
CDR3nt: TGTGCCAGCAGCGCTGTGACAGCGCCCTACGAGCAGTACTTC
CDR3aa: CASSAVTAPYEQYF

v_gene: TRBV20-1
j_gene: TRBJ1-6
abundance: -
d_gene: -
CDR3nt: TGCAGTGCTAGAACAGGAAATAATTCACCCCTCCACTTT
CDR3aa: CSARTGNNSPLHF

v_gene: TRBV2
j_gene: TRBJ2-3
abundance: -
d_gene: TRBD2
CDR3nt: TGTGCCAGCCATGAGAGGTTACTAGCGGGAGTGGATACGCAGTATTTT
CDR3aa: CASHERLLAGVDTQYF

v_gene: TRBV7-9
j_gene: TRBJ2-5
abundance: few
d_gene: -
CDR3nt: TGTGCCAGCAGCTTGACTAGGGGGACGGGGGAGACCCAGTACTTC
CDR3aa: CASSLTRGTGETQYF

v_gene: TRBV20-1
j_gene: TRBJ1-6
abundance: -
d_gene: -
CDR3nt: TGCAGTGCTAGGAACAGGGCGAATTCACCCCTCCACTTT
CDR3aa: CSARNRANSPLHF

v_gene: TRBV9
j_gene: TRBJ1-2
abundance: -
d_gene: TRBD1
CDR3nt: TGTGCCAGCAGCGTAGACGGACAGGGATATGGCTACACCTTC
CDR3aa: CASSVDGQGYGYTF

v_gene: TRBV20-1
j_gene: TRBJ1-2
abundance: few
d_gene: TRBD1
CDR3nt: TGCAGTGCTAGCGACAGGGTCTATGGCTACACCTTC
CDR3aa: CSASDRVYGYTF

v_gene: TRBV4-2
j_gene: TRBJ2-3
abundance: -
d_gene: TRBD2
CDR3nt: TGTGCCAGCAGCCCGTGGACTAGCGGGAGGGAAGATACGCAGTATTTT
CDR3aa: CASSPWTSGREDTQYF

v_gene: TRBV3-1
j_gene: TRBJ2-7
abundance: -
d_gene: TRBD2
CDR3nt: TGTGCCAGCAGCCAAGAAGTTCAGGCTAGCGGCTCCTACGAGCAGTACTTC
CDR3aa: CASSQEVQASGSYEQYF

v_gene: TRBV4-2
j_gene: TRBJ2-1
abundance: once
d_gene: TRBD2
CDR3nt: TGTGCCAGCAGCCAAGCCGAACAGCGGGAGAGGGCCAATGAGCAGTTCTTC
CDR3aa: CASSQAEQRERANEQFF

v_gene: TRBV28
j_gene: TRBJ1-5
abundance: -
d_gene: -
CDR3nt: TGTGCCAGCATCAAATGTAGCAATCAGCCCCAGCATTTT
CDR3aa: CASIKCSNQPQHF

v_gene: TRBV6-5
j_gene: TRBJ1-6
abundance: -
d_gene: -
CDR3nt: TGTGCCAGCAGGGCCAGGGATTTACATTCACCCCTCCACTTT
CDR3aa: CASRARDLHSPLHF

v_gene: TRBV20-1
j_gene: TRBJ2-4
abundance: -
d_gene: -
CDR3nt: TGCAGTGCCGCGCGTGGGAGTGCGAACATTCAGTACTTC
CDR3aa: CSAARGSANIQYF